A selection of T cell receptor beta chains follows, all from one sample in a study of breast tumors, draining lymph nodes, adjacent tissues. Each CDR3 protein gets one entry after TCRdb re-called the multiplex PCR reads with MiXCR. The table records approximately 250,000 distinct CDR3 sequences, approximately 36% of them present only once. Sequencing input: axillary lymph node tissue. Receptor source: a female donor with breast cancer. Some clones in this sample may be carry-over from other donors' samples. Each CDR3 is given with its conserved first and last residue. The D gene is left open where the match is weak. The size field is filled for only some rows; it gives once, few, many or a size class.

j_call: TRBJ2-5
clone_size: many
v_call: TRBV5-6
d_call: -
cdr3_nt: TGTGCCAGCAGCTCGTTGAACAGAGAAGAGACCCAGTACTTC
cdr3_aa: CASSSLNREETQYF

j_call: TRBJ2-3
clone_size: many
v_call: TRBV7-2
d_call: -
cdr3_nt: TGTGCCAGCAGCTTAGGTTTAGTCGACCACGATACGCAGTATTTT
cdr3_aa: CASSLGLVDHDTQYF

j_call: TRBJ2-3
clone_size: few
v_call: TRBV18
d_call: TRBD2
cdr3_nt: TGTGCCAGCTCACAACTCTCTAGCGGAACTAGCACAGATACGCAGTATTTT
cdr3_aa: CASSQLSSGTSTDTQYF

j_call: TRBJ2-5
clone_size: many
v_call: TRBV7-8
d_call: TRBD1
cdr3_nt: TGTGCCAGCAGCTGGATACAGGGGAAACAAGAGACCCAGTACTTC
cdr3_aa: CASSWIQGKQETQYF

j_call: TRBJ1-2
clone_size: -
v_call: TRBV5-1
d_call: -
cdr3_nt: TGCGCCAGCAGCTTGGGACGGGGGGCCGGTGGCTACACCTTC
cdr3_aa: CASSLGRGAGGYTF

j_call: TRBJ2-3
clone_size: many
v_call: TRBV20-1
d_call: TRBD2
cdr3_nt: TGCAGTGCCACCACTGGACTAGCGGGGGGGCAGGGCACAGATACGCAGTATTTT
cdr3_aa: CSATTGLAGGQGTDTQYF

j_call: TRBJ2-7
clone_size: many
v_call: TRBV5-6
d_call: TRBD1
cdr3_nt: TGTGCCAGCAGCTTGTTTGGACAGGGGACAGAGCAGTACTTC
cdr3_aa: CASSLFGQGTEQYF

j_call: TRBJ1-3
clone_size: -
v_call: TRBV6-5
d_call: TRBD1
cdr3_nt: TGTGCCAGCAGTTACTCGAAAGGGGGCGGTGGAAACACCATATATTTT
cdr3_aa: CASSYSKGGGGNTIYF

j_call: TRBJ2-7
clone_size: many
v_call: TRBV20-1
d_call: TRBD2
cdr3_nt: TGCAGTGCTAGAGATCCTAGCGGGAGTGCCTACGAGCAGTACTTC
cdr3_aa: CSARDPSGSAYEQYF

j_call: TRBJ2-5
clone_size: many
v_call: TRBV11-2
d_call: TRBD2
cdr3_nt: TGTGCCAGCAGCTTTCGACCGGGACTAGCGGGAGCAGATGAGACCCAGTACTTC
cdr3_aa: CASSFRPGLAGADETQYF

j_call: TRBJ2-3
clone_size: many
v_call: TRBV11-2
d_call: TRBD1
cdr3_nt: TGTGCCAGCAGCACCGGACAGGGGGCCAACACAGATACGCAGTATTTT
cdr3_aa: CASSTGQGANTDTQYF

j_call: TRBJ2-3
clone_size: many
v_call: TRBV19
d_call: -
cdr3_nt: TGTGCCAGTAGTGTAAACGGCAGGGCAGATACGCAGTATTTT
cdr3_aa: CASSVNGRADTQYF

j_call: TRBJ2-1
clone_size: once
v_call: TRBV12-3/TRBV12-4
d_call: -
cdr3_nt: TGTGCCAGCAGTCCAGGGGGGAATGGGCAGTTCTTC
cdr3_aa: CASSPGGNGQFF

j_call: TRBJ2-3
clone_size: many
v_call: TRBV9
d_call: -
cdr3_nt: TGTGCCAGCAGCGTCCGGGAGACAGATACGCAGTATTTT
cdr3_aa: CASSVRETDTQYF

j_call: TRBJ1-2
clone_size: many
v_call: TRBV7-9
d_call: -
cdr3_nt: TGTGCCAGCAGCTTAGGGGGCAGCCCAAAGGAAGGCTACCCCTTC
cdr3_aa: CASSLGGSPKEGYPF

j_call: TRBJ1-6
clone_size: many
v_call: TRBV30
d_call: -
cdr3_nt: TGTGCCTGGAGCCCAGAGGGATATCGCTCACCCCTCCACTTT
cdr3_aa: CAWSPEGYRSPLHF

j_call: TRBJ2-3
clone_size: -
v_call: TRBV3-1
d_call: TRBD2
cdr3_nt: TGTGCCAGCAGCGGGACTAGCGGGGGGGAAGATACGCAGTATTTT
cdr3_aa: CASSGTSGGEDTQYF

j_call: TRBJ1-2
clone_size: many
v_call: TRBV7-2
d_call: TRBD1
cdr3_nt: TGTGCCAGCAGCCCTCAGGGGGCGGGCTATGGCTACACCTTC
cdr3_aa: CASSPQGAGYGYTF

j_call: TRBJ1-2
clone_size: many
v_call: TRBV19
d_call: -
cdr3_nt: TGTGCCAGTAGTATGGGGGACATCTATGGCTACACCTTC
cdr3_aa: CASSMGDIYGYTF

j_call: TRBJ1-1
clone_size: -
v_call: TRBV4-1
d_call: -
cdr3_nt: TGCGCCACCTATCCTAAGTTGGGGGGGGAGTACACTGAAGCTTTCTTT
cdr3_aa: CATYPKLGGEYTEAFF

j_call: TRBJ2-4
clone_size: -
v_call: TRBV7-9
d_call: TRBD2
cdr3_nt: TGTGCCAGCAGCTTAGAGTGGGGGGGAGGGAACCAAAACATTCAGTACTTC
cdr3_aa: CASSLEWGGGNQNIQYF

j_call: TRBJ2-1
clone_size: -
v_call: TRBV24-1
d_call: TRBD1
cdr3_nt: TGTGCCACCAGTGTAGGAGGACAGGCATCATCCCACAATGAGCAGTTCTTC
cdr3_aa: CATSVGGQASSHNEQFF

j_call: TRBJ2-2
clone_size: -
v_call: TRBV19
d_call: -
cdr3_nt: TGTGCCAGTAGACAGGGTTGGGCCGGGGAGCTGTTTTTT
cdr3_aa: CASRQGWAGELFF

j_call: TRBJ2-5
clone_size: -
v_call: TRBV15
d_call: TRBD1
cdr3_nt: TGTGCCACCAGCAGAGCGGGGGACAGGGGAATTAAGCCCCAGTACTTC
cdr3_aa: CATSRAGDRGIKPQYF

j_call: TRBJ1-1
clone_size: few
v_call: TRBV7-2
d_call: -
cdr3_nt: TGTGCCAGCAGCTTATGGAGGGACACTGAAGCTTTCTTT
cdr3_aa: CASSLWRDTEAFF

j_call: TRBJ2-2
clone_size: many
v_call: TRBV7-6
d_call: -
cdr3_nt: TGTGCCAGCAGCTTAGCAGGGGACACCGGGGAGCTGTTTTTT
cdr3_aa: CASSLAGDTGELFF

j_call: TRBJ2-1
clone_size: many
v_call: TRBV19
d_call: -
cdr3_nt: TGTGCCAGTGCCCAGGGGTTTTACAATGAGCAGTTCTTC
cdr3_aa: CASAQGFYNEQFF

j_call: TRBJ2-2
clone_size: few
v_call: TRBV20-1
d_call: TRBD2
cdr3_nt: TGCAGTGCTAGGGAAATCCTAGCGGGGGTTTCCGCGAACACCGGGGAGCTGTTTTTT
cdr3_aa: CSAREILAGVSANTGELFF

j_call: TRBJ2-3
clone_size: few
v_call: TRBV27
d_call: TRBD1
cdr3_nt: TGTGCCAGCAGTTTCGACACAGGGGCTAGGACAGATACGCAGTATTTT
cdr3_aa: CASSFDTGARTDTQYF

j_call: TRBJ2-7
clone_size: once
v_call: TRBV20-1
d_call: TRBD2
cdr3_nt: TGCAGTATCCTAAGTGGGGGGGTCAACGAGCAGTACTTC
cdr3_aa: CSILSGGVNEQYF

j_call: TRBJ2-3
clone_size: -
v_call: TRBV11-3
d_call: TRBD2
cdr3_nt: TGTGCCAGCAGCGGACTAGCGGGAGCGGCAGATACGCAGTATTTT
cdr3_aa: CASSGLAGAADTQYF

j_call: TRBJ2-2
clone_size: -
v_call: TRBV5-1
d_call: TRBD2
cdr3_nt: TGCGCCAGCAGCTCGAGGCCGGGGCTAGCGGGCACCGGGGAGCTGTTTTTT
cdr3_aa: CASSSRPGLAGTGELFF

j_call: TRBJ1-2
clone_size: many
v_call: TRBV4-1
d_call: -
cdr3_nt: TGCGCCAGCAGCCAAGAGCTGGGGCTTGGGGGCTACACCTTC
cdr3_aa: CASSQELGLGGYTF

j_call: TRBJ1-6
clone_size: many
v_call: TRBV9
d_call: TRBD1
cdr3_nt: TGTGCCAGCAGTGATTCGACAGGGACCTATTCACCCCTCCACTTT
cdr3_aa: CASSDSTGTYSPLHF

j_call: TRBJ2-5
clone_size: -
v_call: TRBV20-1
d_call: TRBD2
cdr3_nt: TGCAGTGCTGGACCGGGACTAGGAGTAGAGACCCAGTACTTC
cdr3_aa: CSAGPGLGVETQYF

j_call: TRBJ1-6
clone_size: many
v_call: TRBV5-6
d_call: TRBD1
cdr3_nt: TGTGCCAGCAGCATGGGACAGTCTAATTCACCCCTCCACTTT
cdr3_aa: CASSMGQSNSPLHF

j_call: TRBJ2-3
clone_size: many
v_call: TRBV7-9
d_call: TRBD2
cdr3_nt: TGTGCCAGCAGAATAGTCAATAGCGGGAGGATTGATGAGCAGTATTTT
cdr3_aa: CASRIVNSGRIDEQYF

j_call: TRBJ1-2
clone_size: many
v_call: TRBV7-2
d_call: -
cdr3_nt: TGTGCCAGCAGCTACCGGGACGGCCGCACCACCTTC
cdr3_aa: CASSYRDGRTTF

j_call: TRBJ2-1
clone_size: -
v_call: TRBV7-2
d_call: TRBD2
cdr3_nt: TGTGCCAGCAGCCTGACTAGCGGGGGGTCCGGACAAGGAAGCTCCTACAATGAGCAGTTCTTC
cdr3_aa: CASSLTSGGSGQGSSYNEQFF

j_call: TRBJ2-2
clone_size: many
v_call: TRBV29-1
d_call: -
cdr3_nt: TGCAGCGTTGAATTTAACACCGGGGAGCTGTTTTTT
cdr3_aa: CSVEFNTGELFF

j_call: TRBJ2-1
clone_size: many
v_call: TRBV2
d_call: -
cdr3_nt: TGTGCCAGCAAAAATAGCGACTCCTACAATGAGCAGTTCTTC
cdr3_aa: CASKNSDSYNEQFF

j_call: TRBJ2-3
clone_size: -
v_call: TRBV9
d_call: TRBD1
cdr3_nt: TGTGCCAGCAGCGCCCAGGGAGGGACAGGGGTACCAGCTACGCAGTATTTT
cdr3_aa: CASSAQGGTGVPATQYF

j_call: TRBJ2-5
clone_size: -
v_call: TRBV14
d_call: -
cdr3_nt: TGTGCCAGCAGCCATTTGGACGCCACCCGGATCCAGTCCTTC
cdr3_aa: CASSHLDATRIQSF

j_call: TRBJ1-4
clone_size: few
v_call: TRBV6-1
d_call: -
cdr3_nt: TGTGCCAGCAGTGCAGGGGAGGGTGAAAAACTGTTTTTT
cdr3_aa: CASSAGEGEKLFF

j_call: TRBJ2-3
clone_size: -
v_call: TRBV15
d_call: -
cdr3_nt: TGTGCCACCAGCAGAGGGGAGGACAGGTTGACGGCAGATACGCAGTATTTT
cdr3_aa: CATSRGEDRLTADTQYF

j_call: TRBJ2-2
clone_size: many
v_call: TRBV7-9
d_call: -
cdr3_nt: TGTGCCAGCAGCTCCGCTCAACTAGCGAACACCGGGGAGCTGTTTTTT
cdr3_aa: CASSSAQLANTGELFF

j_call: TRBJ2-7
clone_size: -
v_call: TRBV5-4
d_call: -
cdr3_nt: TGTGCCAGCAGCAGTAAGCGAGCGATTCCCTACGAGCAGTACTTC
cdr3_aa: CASSSKRAIPYEQYF

j_call: TRBJ2-7
clone_size: -
v_call: TRBV7-9
d_call: -
cdr3_nt: TGTGCCAGCAGCCCAAGATCGGACGAGCAGTACTTC
cdr3_aa: CASSPRSDEQYF

j_call: TRBJ2-7
clone_size: few
v_call: TRBV28
d_call: TRBD1
cdr3_nt: TGTGCCAGCTACTTCTCCGGGACAGGGGGCTACGAGCAGTACTTC
cdr3_aa: CASYFSGTGGYEQYF

j_call: TRBJ2-1
clone_size: many
v_call: TRBV7-8
d_call: -
cdr3_nt: TGTGCCAGCAGCTCCACCATTATCAATGAGCAGTTCTTC
cdr3_aa: CASSSTIINEQFF

j_call: TRBJ1-5
clone_size: many
v_call: TRBV24-1
d_call: -
cdr3_nt: TGTGCCACCAGTGATCGGGGGGGTTCTCAGCCCCAGCATTTT
cdr3_aa: CATSDRGGSQPQHF

j_call: TRBJ2-5
clone_size: many
v_call: TRBV29-1
d_call: -
cdr3_nt: TGCAGCGTTGAAGAGGGTGTGGGACGACAAGAGACCCAGTACTTC
cdr3_aa: CSVEEGVGRQETQYF

j_call: TRBJ1-2
clone_size: -
v_call: TRBV4-3
d_call: TRBD1
cdr3_nt: TGCGCCAGCAGCCAAGAGAACAGGGGAGGCTACACCTTC
cdr3_aa: CASSQENRGGYTF

j_call: TRBJ1-2
clone_size: many
v_call: TRBV5-1
d_call: -
cdr3_nt: TGCGCCAGCAGCCCGGACACCTCTTCCCGACGGGGCTACACCTTC
cdr3_aa: CASSPDTSSRRGYTF

j_call: TRBJ2-7
clone_size: many
v_call: TRBV9
d_call: -
cdr3_nt: TGTGCCAGCAGCGTAGGGGTCGGGAGTCGTGAGCAGTACTTC
cdr3_aa: CASSVGVGSREQYF

j_call: TRBJ2-3
clone_size: many
v_call: TRBV20-1
d_call: -
cdr3_nt: TGCAGTGCTAGAGATCCTTGGGTAGCGCCTAAGGGAGATACGCAGTATTTT
cdr3_aa: CSARDPWVAPKGDTQYF

j_call: TRBJ2-7
clone_size: -
v_call: TRBV3-1
d_call: TRBD2
cdr3_nt: TGTGCCAGCAGCCTCCGTGGGACTAGCGGGAGTGGTGGGTACGAGCAGTACTTC
cdr3_aa: CASSLRGTSGSGGYEQYF

j_call: TRBJ1-5
clone_size: -
v_call: TRBV24-1
d_call: -
cdr3_nt: TGTGCCAGCAGTGAATTTAGGGGGGATCATCAGCCCCAGCATTTT
cdr3_aa: CASSEFRGDHQPQHF

j_call: TRBJ2-1
clone_size: -
v_call: TRBV20-1
d_call: TRBD2
cdr3_nt: TGCAGTGCTATGTCCGGGACTAGCGGGGCCGCCTACAATGAGCAGTTCTTC
cdr3_aa: CSAMSGTSGAAYNEQFF

j_call: TRBJ2-3
clone_size: many
v_call: TRBV7-8
d_call: -
cdr3_nt: TGTGCCAGCAGCTTATCGTCAGGTACGCAGTATTTT
cdr3_aa: CASSLSSGTQYF